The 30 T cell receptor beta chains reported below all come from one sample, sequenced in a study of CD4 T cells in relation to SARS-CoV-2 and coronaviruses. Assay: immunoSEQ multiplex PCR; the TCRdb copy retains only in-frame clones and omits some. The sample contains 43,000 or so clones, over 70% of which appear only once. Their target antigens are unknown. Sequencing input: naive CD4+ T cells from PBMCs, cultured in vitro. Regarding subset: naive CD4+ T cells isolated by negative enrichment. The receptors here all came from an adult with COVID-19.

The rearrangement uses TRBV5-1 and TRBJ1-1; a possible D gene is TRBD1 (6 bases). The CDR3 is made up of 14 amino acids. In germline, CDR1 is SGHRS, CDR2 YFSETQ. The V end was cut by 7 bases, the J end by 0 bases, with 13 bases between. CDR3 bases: TGCGCCAGCGCAGGGGAGGCGATGAACACTGAAGCTTTCTTT. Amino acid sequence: CASAGEAMNTEAFF.

DNA of the CDR3: TGTGCCAGCAGCGGGGTTAGGGGGGTTGAGCAGTTCTTC. Protein sequence: CASSGVRGVEQFF. The chain is built from TRBV9 and TRBJ2-1, with D perhaps assigned TRBD1 or TRBD2 (6 bases each). Germline lookup yields CDR1 SGDLS and CDR2 YYNGEE. This CDR3 spans 13 amino acids. With 3 bases removed from V and 9 bases from J, the gap between germline ends came to 13 bases.

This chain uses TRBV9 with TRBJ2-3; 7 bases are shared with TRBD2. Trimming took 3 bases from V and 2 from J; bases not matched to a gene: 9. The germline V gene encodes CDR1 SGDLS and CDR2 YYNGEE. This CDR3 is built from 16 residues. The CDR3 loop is CASSGGGGSPTDTQYF. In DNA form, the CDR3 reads TGTGCCAGCAGCGGCGGGGGTGGCTCGCCCACAGATACGCAGTATTTT.

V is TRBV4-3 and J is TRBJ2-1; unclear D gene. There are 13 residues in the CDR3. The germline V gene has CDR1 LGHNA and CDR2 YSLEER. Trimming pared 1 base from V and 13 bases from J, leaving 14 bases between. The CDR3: CASSQVGQERQFF. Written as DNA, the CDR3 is TGCGCCAGCAGCCAAGTAGGCCAAGAAAGACAGTTCTTC.

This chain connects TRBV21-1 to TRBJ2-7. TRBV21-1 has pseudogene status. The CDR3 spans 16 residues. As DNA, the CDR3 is TGTGCCAGCAGCAGAGAGGGGCAGGAATCAGGCGGCGAGCAGTACTTC. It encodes CASSREGQESGGEQYF.

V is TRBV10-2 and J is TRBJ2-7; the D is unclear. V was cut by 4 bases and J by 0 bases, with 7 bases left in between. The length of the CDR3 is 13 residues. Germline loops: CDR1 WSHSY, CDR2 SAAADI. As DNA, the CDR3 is TGCGCCAGCAGTGCAACATCCTCCTACGAGCAGTACTTC. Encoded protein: CASSATSSYEQYF.

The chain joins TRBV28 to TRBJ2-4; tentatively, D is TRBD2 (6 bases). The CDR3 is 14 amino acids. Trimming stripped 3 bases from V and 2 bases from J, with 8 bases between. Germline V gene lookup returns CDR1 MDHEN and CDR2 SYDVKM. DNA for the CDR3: TGTGCCAGCAGTTTGGGAGGAACCAAAAACATTCAGTACTTC. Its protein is CASSLGGTKNIQYF.

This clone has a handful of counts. The CDR3 loop reads CASSAGTGAYGYTF. The CDR3 nucleotides are TGTGCCAGCAGCGCAGGGACAGGGGCCTATGGCTACACCTTC. This chain uses TRBV11-2 with TRBJ1-2; 10 positions agree with TRBD1. Germline V CDR1 and CDR2: SGHAT, FQNNGV. This CDR3 is built from 14 residues. V shed 5 bases and J 4 bases; nucleotides not matched to a gene: 4.

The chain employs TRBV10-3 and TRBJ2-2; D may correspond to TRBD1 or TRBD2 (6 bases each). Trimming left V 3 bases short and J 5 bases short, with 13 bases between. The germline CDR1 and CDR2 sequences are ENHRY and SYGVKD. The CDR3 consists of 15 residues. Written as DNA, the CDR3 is TGTGCCATCAGTGATGGAGGGGGTGGAACCGGGGAGCTGTTTTTT. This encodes CAISDGGGGTGELFF.

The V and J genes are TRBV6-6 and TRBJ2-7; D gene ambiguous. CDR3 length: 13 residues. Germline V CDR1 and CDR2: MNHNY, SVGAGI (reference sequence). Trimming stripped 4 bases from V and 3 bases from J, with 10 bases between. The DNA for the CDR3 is TGTGCCAGCAGTTTCTACTCAGGCTACGAGCAGTACTTC. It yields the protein CASSFYSGYEQYF.

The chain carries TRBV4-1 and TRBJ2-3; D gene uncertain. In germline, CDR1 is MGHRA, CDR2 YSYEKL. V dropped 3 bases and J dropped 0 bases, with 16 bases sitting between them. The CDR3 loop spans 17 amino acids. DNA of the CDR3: TGCGCCAGCAGCCAGGGCCGGATCAAGACTAGCACAGATACGCAGTATTTT. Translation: CASSQGRIKTSTDTQYF.

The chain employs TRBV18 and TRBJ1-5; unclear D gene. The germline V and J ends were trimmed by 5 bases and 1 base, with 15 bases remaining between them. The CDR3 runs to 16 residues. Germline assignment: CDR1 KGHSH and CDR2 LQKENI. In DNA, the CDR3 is TGTGCCAGCTCAACTTCCGGGATGCTCAGCAATCAGCCCCAGCATTTT. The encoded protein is CASSTSGMLSNQPQHF.

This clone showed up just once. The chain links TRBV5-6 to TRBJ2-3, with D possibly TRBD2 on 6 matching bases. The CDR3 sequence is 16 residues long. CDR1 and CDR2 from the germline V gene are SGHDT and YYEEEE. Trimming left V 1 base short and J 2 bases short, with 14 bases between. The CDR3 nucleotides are TGTGCCAGCAGCTTGAAGGCTAGCGATTACACAGATACGCAGTATTTT. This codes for CASSLKASDYTDTQYF.

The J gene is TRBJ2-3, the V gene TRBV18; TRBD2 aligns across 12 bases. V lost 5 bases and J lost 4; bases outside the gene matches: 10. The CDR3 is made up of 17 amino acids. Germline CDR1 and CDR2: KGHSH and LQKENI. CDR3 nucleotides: TGTGCCAGCTCAAGGACTAGCGGGATCGCGACCGCAGATACGCAGTATTTT. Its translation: CASSRTSGIATADTQYF. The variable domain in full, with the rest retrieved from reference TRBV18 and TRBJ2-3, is NAGVMQNPRHLVRRRGQEARLRCSPMKGHSHVYWYRQLPEEGLKFMVYLQKENIIDESGMPKERFSAEFPKEGPSILRIQQVVRGDSAAYFCASSRTSGIATADTQYFGPGTRLTVL.

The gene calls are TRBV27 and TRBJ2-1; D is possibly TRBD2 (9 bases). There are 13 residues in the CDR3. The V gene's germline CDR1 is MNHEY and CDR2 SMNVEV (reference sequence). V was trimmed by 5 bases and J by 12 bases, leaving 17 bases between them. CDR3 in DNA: TGTGCCAGCAGTGGACAGGGACTAGCTTCGCAGTTCTTC. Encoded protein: CASSGQGLASQFF.

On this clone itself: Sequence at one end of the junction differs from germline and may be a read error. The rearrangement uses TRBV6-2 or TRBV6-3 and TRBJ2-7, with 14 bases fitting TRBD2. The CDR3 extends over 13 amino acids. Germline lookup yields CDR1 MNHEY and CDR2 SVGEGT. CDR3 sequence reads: CASSNPSTSGRAF. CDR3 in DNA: TGTGCCAGCAGTAACCCGTCGACTAGCGGGAGGGCCTTC.

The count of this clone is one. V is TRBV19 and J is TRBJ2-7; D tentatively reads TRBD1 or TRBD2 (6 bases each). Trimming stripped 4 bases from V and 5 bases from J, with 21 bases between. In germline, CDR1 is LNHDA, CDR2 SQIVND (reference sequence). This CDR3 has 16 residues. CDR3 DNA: TGTGCCAGTAGTAATCTCGGGGGCAGGGCTCGGAACGAGCAGTACTTC. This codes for CASSNLGGRARNEQYF.

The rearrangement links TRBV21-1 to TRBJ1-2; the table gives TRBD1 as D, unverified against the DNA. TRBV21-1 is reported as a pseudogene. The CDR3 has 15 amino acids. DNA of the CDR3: TGTGCCAGCAGCCCCGACAGAAAGACTAACTATGGCTACACCTTC. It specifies CASSPDRKTNYGYTF.

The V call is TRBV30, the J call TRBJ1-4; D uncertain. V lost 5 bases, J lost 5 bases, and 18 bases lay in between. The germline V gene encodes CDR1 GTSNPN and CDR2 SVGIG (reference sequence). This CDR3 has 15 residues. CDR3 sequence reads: CAWSRGGLKNEKLFF. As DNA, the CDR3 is TGTGCCTGGTCACGGGGTGGTCTCAAGAATGAAAAACTGTTTTTT.

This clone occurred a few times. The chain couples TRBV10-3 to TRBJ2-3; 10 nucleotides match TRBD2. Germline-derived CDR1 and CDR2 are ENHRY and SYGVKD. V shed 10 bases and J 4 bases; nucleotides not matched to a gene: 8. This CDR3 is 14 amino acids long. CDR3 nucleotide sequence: TGTGCCACTCTGGCTAGCGGGAGACCAGATACGCAGTATTTT. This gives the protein CATLASGRPDTQYF.

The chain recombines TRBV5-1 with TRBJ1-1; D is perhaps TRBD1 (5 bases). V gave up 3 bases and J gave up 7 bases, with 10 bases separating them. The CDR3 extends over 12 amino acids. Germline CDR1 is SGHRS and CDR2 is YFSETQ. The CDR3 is CASSYQGSEAFF. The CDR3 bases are TGCGCCAGCAGCTACCAGGGAAGTGAAGCTTTCTTT.

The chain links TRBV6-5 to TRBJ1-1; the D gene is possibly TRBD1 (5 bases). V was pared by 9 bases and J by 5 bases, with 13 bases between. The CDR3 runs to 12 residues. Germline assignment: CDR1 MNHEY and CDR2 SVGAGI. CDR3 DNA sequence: TGTGCCAGTGGAGCCGGGGGGACTGAAGCTTTCTTT. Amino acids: CASGAGGTEAFF.

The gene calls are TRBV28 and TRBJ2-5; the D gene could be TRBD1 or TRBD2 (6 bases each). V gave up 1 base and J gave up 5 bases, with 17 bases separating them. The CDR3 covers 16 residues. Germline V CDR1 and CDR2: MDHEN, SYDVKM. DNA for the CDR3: TGTGCCAGCAGTTTATTAGTGGGGGGCCCAACGGAGACCCAGTACTTC. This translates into CASSLLVGGPTETQYF.

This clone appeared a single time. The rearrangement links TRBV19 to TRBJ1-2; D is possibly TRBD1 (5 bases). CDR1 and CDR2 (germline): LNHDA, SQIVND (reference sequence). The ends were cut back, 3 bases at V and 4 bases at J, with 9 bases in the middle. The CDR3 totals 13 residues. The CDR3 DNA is TGTGCCAGTAGTATCCCGGGACTCTATGGCTACACCTTC. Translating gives CASSIPGLYGYTF.

The CDR3 region is CASSPTLASPYNEQFF. CDR3 bases: TGTGCCAGCAGCCCAACCCTAGCGAGCCCCTACAATGAGCAGTTCTTC. V is TRBV7-9 and J is TRBJ2-1; the D gene is possibly TRBD2 (6 bases). The CDR3 runs 16 residues. Trimming shortened V by 5 bases and J by 2 bases, and 16 bases separated the two germline ends. Looked up from germline, CDR1 is SEHNR and CDR2 is FQNEAQ (reference sequence).

CDR3 in DNA: TGTGCCAGCAGTGTTACACGGGACAGTAATCAGCCCCAGCATTTT. Translated, it gives CASSVTRDSNQPQHF. The chain couples TRBV2 to TRBJ1-5, with 7 nucleotides matching TRBD1. The junction had 7 bases not matched to a gene; V was cut back by 4 bases and J by 4 bases. Germline V gene data show CDR1 as SNHLY and CDR2 as FYNNEI. This CDR3 region has 15 residues.

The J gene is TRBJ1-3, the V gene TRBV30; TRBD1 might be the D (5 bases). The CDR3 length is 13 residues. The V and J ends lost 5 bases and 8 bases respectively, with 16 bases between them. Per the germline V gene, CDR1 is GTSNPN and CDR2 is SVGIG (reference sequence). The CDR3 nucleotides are TGTGCCTGGGGTCCAGGGCGTTGGGACACCATATATTTT. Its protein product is CAWGPGRWDTIYF.

The DNA of the CDR3 is TGTGCCAGCAGTTACTCGAGAGGGGTGAACACTGAAGCTTTCTTT. Encoded protein: CASSYSRGVNTEAFF. The rearrangement links TRBV6-2 or TRBV6-3 to TRBJ1-1, with D perhaps TRBD1 (5 bases). V lost 0 bases, J lost 0 bases, and 8 bases lay in between. The CDR3 consists of 15 residues. Germline loops: CDR1 MNHEY, CDR2 SVGEGT.

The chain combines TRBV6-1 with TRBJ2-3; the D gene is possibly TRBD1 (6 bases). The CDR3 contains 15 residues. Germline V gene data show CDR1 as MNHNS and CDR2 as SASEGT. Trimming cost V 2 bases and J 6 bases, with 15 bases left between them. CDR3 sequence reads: CASSERAVRGDTQYF. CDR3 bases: TGTGCCAGCAGTGAACGGGCGGTTAGGGGGGATACGCAGTATTTT.

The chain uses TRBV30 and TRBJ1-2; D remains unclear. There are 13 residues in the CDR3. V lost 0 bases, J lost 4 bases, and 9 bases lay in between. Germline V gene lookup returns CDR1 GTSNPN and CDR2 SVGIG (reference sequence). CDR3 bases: TGTGCCTGGAGTGTATCTGGTTCCTATGGCTACACCTTC. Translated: CAWSVSGSYGYTF. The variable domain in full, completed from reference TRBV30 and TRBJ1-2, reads SQTIHQWPATLVQPVGSPLSLECTVEGTSNPNLYWYRQAAGRGLQLLFYSVGIGQISSEVPQNLSASRPQDRQFILSSKKLLLSDSGFYLCAWSVSGSYGYTFGSGTRLTVV.